These 3 T cell receptor beta chains originate from one sample sequenced in a study of T cell repertoires in cytomegalovirus infection. These receptors are not linked to any known antigen. TCRdb analysed the reads with MiXCR anew, one entry per CDR3 protein. Of around 430,000 distinct CDR3 sequences in the sample, about 39% were seen once. The specimen was cultured PBMCs, collected from culture after CMV antigen stimulation. These receptors were taken from a human donor in good health (CMV status not recorded). Some clones in this sample may be carry-over from other donors' samples.

The chain combines TRBV6-5 with TRBJ2-3, with 9 bases matching TRBD2. CDR3 length: 17 residues. V lost 3 bases to trimming and J lost 0 bases; unmatched junction nucleotides: 7. Germline V gives CDR1 MNHEY, CDR2 SVGAGI. The CDR3 bases are TGTGCCAGCAGTTATGCGGGGGGGCGTGTTAGCACAGATACGCAGTATTTT. The encoded protein is CASSYAGGRVSTDTQYF.

This chain connects TRBV6-6 to TRBJ1-2; no reliable D call. The V and J ends lost 3 bases and 2 bases respectively, with 13 bases between them. The CDR3 consists of 15 residues. CDR1 and CDR2 (germline): MNHNY, SVGAGI (reference sequence). CDR3 nucleotides: TGTGCCAGCAGTTATCTCGGAAATCCCAACTATGGCTACACCTTC. Translated, it gives CASSYLGNPNYGYTF.

V is TRBV5-1 and J is TRBJ1-6; the D gene is possibly TRBD1 (5 bases). CDR3 length: 15 amino acids. Trimming stripped 8 bases from V and 5 bases from J, with 17 bases between. CDR1 and CDR2 from the germline V gene are SGHRS and YFSETQ. The CDR3 nucleotides are TGCGCCAGTCGAATCGGGACGCCGGATAATTCACCCCTCCACTTT. Translating gives CASRIGTPDNSPLHF.